The 30 T cell receptor beta chains below were found in one sample sequenced in a study of CD8 T cells in ankylosing spondylitis. TCRdb reprocessed the 5' RACE reads with MiXCR, giving one entry per CDR3 protein. The sample yields more than 150,000 distinct CDR3 sequences, 13% seen once. Sequenced sample: blood, either unsorted or a sorted T cell fraction (not recorded which). The receptors derive from a male donor with ankylosing spondylitis or in good health (not recorded which).

In this sample, this clonotype turned up many times. The rearrangement joins TRBV5-1 to TRBJ1-4; 8 bases line up with TRBD1. With V trimmed by 4 bases and J by 8 bases, 10 bases remained unmatched. The CDR3 has 15 amino acids. CDR1 is SGHRS, CDR2 YFSETQ, per germline. For the CDR3, the DNA is TGCGCCAGCAGCCCTGGACAGGGAAGTGAAGAAAAACTGTTTTTT. Translation gives CASSPGQGSEEKLFF.

This clonotype was detected a few times. The V and J genes are TRBV5-1 and TRBJ2-2; no reliable D call. The V end was cut by 2 bases, the J end by 0 bases, with 8 bases between. Germline loops: CDR1 SGHRS, CDR2 YFSETQ. The CDR3 has 15 residues. The CDR3 is CASSFGISNTGELFF. CDR3 sequence (DNA): TGCGCCAGCAGCTTTGGTATATCGAACACCGGGGAGCTGTTTTTT.

Turning to this clonotype: A much larger clone sits a single nucleotide away, making a read error possible. The rearrangement links TRBV7-9 to TRBJ2-7, with D possibly being TRBD1 (6 bases). The CDR3 has 13 residues. V lost 1 base and J 3 bases, leaving 7 bases between the germline ends. Germline V CDR1 and CDR2: SEHNR, FQNEAQ (reference sequence). The CDR3 spells CASSLVGHYEQYF. For the CDR3, the DNA is TGTGCCAGCAGCTTAGTGGGACACTACGAGCAGTACTTC.

This clonotype was observed a handful of times. The chain is built from TRBV7-9 and TRBJ1-1; a weak D match, TRBD1 (5 bases). CDR1 SEHNR and CDR2 FQNEAQ come from the germline V gene (reference sequence). The CDR3 spans 14 residues. The V gene lost 5 bases and the J gene lost 0 bases, with 10 bases spanning the gap. The CDR3 sequence is CASSEGLMNTEAFF. Written as DNA, the CDR3 is TGTGCCAGCAGCGAGGGACTAATGAACACTGAAGCTTTCTTT. The full variable domain, in which reference TRBV7-9 and TRBJ1-1 provide the parts outside the CDR3, is DTGVSQNPRHKITKRGQNVTFRCDPISEHNRLYWYRQTLGQGPEFLTYFQNEAQLEKSRLLSDRFSAERPKGSFSTLEIQRTEQGDSAMYLCASSEGLMNTEAFFGQGTRLTVV.

The rearrangement links TRBV19 to TRBJ2-1; TRBD2 aligns across 10 bases. Germline trimming cut 3 bases from V and 8 bases from J; bases unmatched to any gene: 10. The CDR3 has 16 residues. CDR1 is LNHDA, CDR2 SQIVND, per germline (reference sequence). Here the CDR3 reads CASSIRVKREGYEQFF. CDR3 in DNA: TGTGCCAGTAGTATTCGGGTAAAGCGGGAGGGCTATGAGCAGTTCTTC.

A few counts support this clonotype. V usage is TRBV6-1 and J usage is TRBJ2-7, with 11 bases fitting TRBD2. Germline values: CDR1 MNHNS, CDR2 SASEGT. CDR3 size: 16 residues. Losses at the gene ends were 0 bases for V and 3 bases for J; bases not matched to a gene: 4. CDR3 region: CASSEATSGGNYEQYF. DNA for the CDR3: TGTGCCAGCAGTGAAGCAACTAGCGGGGGTAACTACGAGCAGTACTTC.

In its sample, this clonotype was seen many times. The rearrangement links TRBV29-1 to TRBJ2-1; 10 bases are a match to TRBD2. After removal of 7 bases from V and 2 bases from J, the junction contained 5 bases not matched to a gene. Germline V gene data show CDR1 as SQVTM and CDR2 as ANQGSEA. The CDR3 has 14 residues. The CDR3 coding sequence is TGCAGCGCTGGGACTAGCGTTCCCTACAATGAGCAGTTCTTC. Translated: CSAGTSVPYNEQFF.

This clonotype occurred a few times. V and J are TRBV7-8 and TRBJ2-7; the match to TRBD2 covers 10 bases. Germline V gene lookup returns CDR1 SGHVS and CDR2 FQNEAQ. The V and J ends lost 1 base and 4 bases, in that order; junction bases with no gene match: 4. This CDR3 is built from 15 residues. CDR3 amino acids: CASSLDPGLAYEQYF. The CDR3 coding sequence is TGTGCCAGCAGCTTAGACCCGGGACTAGCGTACGAGCAGTACTTC.

The chain joins TRBV9 to TRBJ2-7; D gene unclear. Germline V gene sequence: CDR1 SGDLS, CDR2 YYNGEE. V was cut by 1 base and J by 4 bases, with 9 bases left in between. The CDR3 sequence is 13 residues long. The CDR3 nucleotides are TGTGCCAGCAGCGTAAGTGGCGCGTACGAGCAGTACTTC. Translation gives CASSVSGAYEQYF.

This clonotype was seen a few times. The chain recombines TRBV28 with TRBJ2-1; D unclear. This CDR3 is 15 amino acids long. V lost 1 base and J lost 6, with 13 bases in between. Germline V lookup: CDR1 MDHEN, CDR2 SYDVKM. The CDR3 region has the DNA TGTGCCAGCAGTTTATCCCCTATTAGCACCAATGAGCAGTTCTTC. It is translated as CASSLSPISTNEQFF.

The sample holds a few counts of this clonotype. The V and J genes are TRBV12-3 or TRBV12-4 and TRBJ2-1, with TRBD2 identical over 7 bases. CDR3 length equals 14 residues. With 5 bases clipped from V and 3 bases from J, the junction kept 4 bases outside the gene matches. CDR3 amino acids: CASSPGLHYNEQFF. CDR3 coding DNA: TGTGCCAGCAGTCCGGGACTACACTACAATGAGCAGTTCTTC.

At least ten counts were recorded for this clonotype. V gene TRBV7-9 combines with J gene TRBJ2-3; TRBD1 agrees at 11 bases. This CDR3 is built from 15 residues. Per the germline V gene, CDR1 is SEHNR and CDR2 is FQNEAQ (reference sequence). Unmatched junction bases numbered 1, after V lost 3 bases and J lost 2 bases. The CDR3 DNA follows: TGTGCCAGCAGCTTGGACAGGGGGCACACAGATACGCAGTATTTT. Translating it yields CASSLDRGHTDTQYF.

This clonotype was counted a few times. The chain is built from TRBV25-1 and TRBJ2-7; D may be TRBD1 (5 bases). V was cut by 4 bases and J by 2 bases, with 12 bases left in between. Germline V gives CDR1 MGHDK, CDR2 SYGVNS. CDR3 size: 14 residues. CDR3 DNA: TGTGCCAGCAGTGTCCAGGGCCGTCCCTACGAGCAGTACTTC. Protein sequence: CASSVQGRPYEQYF.

This clonotype was recorded a few times. At one of its ends the junction is not consistent with the germline gene, which may arise from a read error. The gene calls are TRBV20-1 and TRBJ2-1, with a weak D call TRBD2 (6 bases). Germline V CDR1 and CDR2: DFQATT, SNEGSKA (reference sequence). The CDR3 sequence is 14 residues long. This chain's CDR3 is CSSSWGEEYNEQFF. The CDR3 DNA sequence: TGCAGTTCTAGCTGGGGGGAGGAGTACAATGAGCAGTTCTTC.

This clonotype was picked up many times. This rearrangement joins TRBV7-9 to TRBJ2-1; D may correspond to TRBD1 or TRBD2 (6 bases each). This CDR3 contains 15 residues. V lost 4 bases and J lost 3, with 13 bases in between. CDR1 is SEHNR, CDR2 FQNEAQ, per germline (reference sequence). The CDR3 region has the DNA TGTGCCAGCAGCTCAACGGGGGCTCTCTACAATGAGCAGTTCTTC. This sequence encodes CASSSTGALYNEQFF.

CDR3 in amino acids: CASKGYGYTF. The CDR3 region has the DNA TGTGCCAGCAAGGGCTATGGCTACACCTTC. The genes are TRBV9 and TRBJ1-2; the D is unclear. V dropped 6 bases and J dropped 4 bases, with 4 bases sitting between them. Germline CDR1 is SGDLS and CDR2 is YYNGEE. The CDR3 has 10 amino acids.

The V gene is TRBV7-8, the J gene TRBJ2-5; D not certain. CDR1 is SGHVS and CDR2 is FQNEAQ in the germline V gene. Deletions cut 8 bases from V and 1 base from J, with 17 bases between. The length of the CDR3 is 15 residues. The chain's CDR3 is CASRPSGSTQETQYF. Written as DNA, the CDR3 is TGTGCCAGCCGACCGAGTGGTTCGACCCAAGAGACCCAGTACTTC.

The chain employs TRBV7-9 and TRBJ1-5, with TRBD1 matching over 8 bases. The CDR3 length is 17 residues. CDR1 is SEHNR and CDR2 is FQNEAQ in the germline V gene (reference sequence). Trimming cost V 1 base and J 4 bases; bases outside gene matches: 9. The CDR3 protein is CASSLGFGTGQNQPQHF. CDR3 sequence (DNA): TGTGCCAGCAGCTTAGGTTTCGGGACAGGACAAAATCAGCCCCAGCATTTT.

This clonotype was counted only a few times. The CDR3 sequence: CASLTGSTGELFF. The DNA for the CDR3 is TGTGCCAGCCTAACAGGGTCCACCGGGGAGCTGTTTTTT. The chain is built from TRBV12-3 or TRBV12-4 and TRBJ2-2; weak D call: TRBD1 (6 bases). V was clipped by 8 bases and J by 4 bases, with 11 bases between them. CDR3 length: 13 amino acids.

This chain uses TRBV6-1 with TRBJ2-7, with TRBD2 identical over 10 bases. In germline, CDR1 is MNHNS, CDR2 SASEGT. This CDR3 spans 15 amino acids. V shed 4 bases and J 2 bases; nucleotides not matched to a gene: 5. The CDR3 protein is CASSVGTSATYEQYF. The CDR3 coding sequence is TGTGCCAGCAGTGTGGGGACTAGCGCAACCTACGAGCAGTACTTC.

The rearrangement links TRBV12-3 or TRBV12-4 to TRBJ1-5; D unclear. This CDR3 is built from 12 residues. Between the trimmed V and J ends, which lost 6 bases and 6 bases, there was a span of 9 bases. The CDR3 DNA reads as TGTGCCAGCAGCAAATTTGGTCAGCCCCAGCATTTT. Translating gives CASSKFGQPQHF.

There are many counts of this clonotype. The V and J genes are TRBV27 and TRBJ2-7; 7 bases fit TRBD2. CDR3 length: 15 amino acids. The germline gives CDR1 MNHEY, CDR2 SMNVEV (reference sequence). After removal of 3 bases from V and 1 base from J, the junction contained 6 bases not matched to a gene. For the CDR3, the DNA is TGTGCCAGCAGTTTGCGCGGGAGTAGTTCCTACGAGCAGTACTTC. It specifies CASSLRGSSSYEQYF.

The chain is built from TRBV12-3 or TRBV12-4 and TRBJ2-7, with a tentative D call TRBD1 (6 bases). Trimming cost V 4 bases and J 2 bases, with 18 bases left between them. The CDR3 is 16 amino acids. The CDR3 DNA follows: TGTGCCAGCAGTTCAGGACAGCCCGAGGCCCCCTACGAGCAGTACTTC. It encodes CASSSGQPEAPYEQYF.

This sequence joins TRBV5-8 and TRBJ2-1; D possibly corresponds to TRBD2 (6 bases). Looked up from germline, CDR1 is SGHTS and CDR2 is YDEGEE. Trimming removed 7 bases from V and 14 bases from J, with 19 bases in between. This CDR3 is built from 12 residues. The CDR3 coding sequence is TGTGCCAGCGCCTTCGAGGTGTGGGAGGAGTTCTTC. Its translation is CASAFEVWEEFF.

This chain joins TRBV12-3 or TRBV12-4 and TRBJ2-1; D is unresolved. This CDR3 is built from 12 residues. Trimming cost V 6 bases and J 6 bases, with 9 bases left between them. This chain's CDR3 is CASSPLPNEQFF. The CDR3 nucleotides are TGTGCCAGCAGCCCTTTACCCAATGAGCAGTTCTTC.

J is TRBJ2-1 and V is TRBV5-6; D perhaps matches TRBD2 (6 bases). From germline, CDR1 is SGHDT and CDR2 YYEEEE. CDR3 length: 15 residues. V lost 4 bases and J 2 bases, leaving 13 bases between the germline ends. The chain's CDR3 is CASSAVADTYNEQFF. The CDR3 DNA is TGTGCCAGCAGCGCGGTAGCGGACACCTACAATGAGCAGTTCTTC.

This clonotype was seen at least ten times. The chain combines TRBV12-3 or TRBV12-4 with TRBJ1-1; TRBD1 matches at 7 bases. The CDR3 spans 13 residues. The J segment lost 2 bases and the V segment lost 11 bases, leaving 8 bases of the junction unmatched. The CDR3 here is CASHAGGNTEAFF. The CDR3 nucleotides are TGTGCCTCTCACGCAGGGGGTAACACTGAAGCTTTCTTT.

A few counts support this clonotype. The CDR3 nucleotides are TGCGCCAGCAGCCTAGATGGGGGTTTGTTCGACATTCAGTACTTC. The encoded protein is CASSLDGGLFDIQYF. The chain carries TRBV4-1 and TRBJ2-4, with D possibly called TRBD1 or TRBD2 (5 bases each). With 4 bases removed from V and 8 bases from J, the gap between germline ends came to 18 bases. The germline gives CDR1 MGHRA, CDR2 YSYEKL. This CDR3 has 15 residues.

The chain is built from TRBV13 and TRBJ2-1, with D tentatively TRBD1 (6 bases). This CDR3 comprises 13 residues. The germline V gene has CDR1 PRHDT and CDR2 FYEKMQ (reference sequence). Trimming pared 5 bases from V and 8 bases from J, leaving 13 bases between. The CDR3 sequence is CASSLLRGYEQFF. CDR3 nucleotide sequence: TGTGCCAGCAGCCTCCTCAGGGGTTATGAGCAGTTCTTC.

This clonotype has more than one count but fewer than ten. V usage is TRBV6-2 or TRBV6-3 and J usage is TRBJ2-3, with 12 bases matching TRBD1. This CDR3 is 17 amino acids long. Germline values: CDR1 MNHEY, CDR2 SVGEGT. V shed 2 bases, J shed 5 bases, and the junction held 8 bases outside the gene matches. CDR3 amino acids: CASSYPGTGGEGDTQYF. In DNA form, the CDR3 reads TGTGCCAGCAGTTACCCAGGGACAGGGGGCGAGGGAGATACGCAGTATTTT.